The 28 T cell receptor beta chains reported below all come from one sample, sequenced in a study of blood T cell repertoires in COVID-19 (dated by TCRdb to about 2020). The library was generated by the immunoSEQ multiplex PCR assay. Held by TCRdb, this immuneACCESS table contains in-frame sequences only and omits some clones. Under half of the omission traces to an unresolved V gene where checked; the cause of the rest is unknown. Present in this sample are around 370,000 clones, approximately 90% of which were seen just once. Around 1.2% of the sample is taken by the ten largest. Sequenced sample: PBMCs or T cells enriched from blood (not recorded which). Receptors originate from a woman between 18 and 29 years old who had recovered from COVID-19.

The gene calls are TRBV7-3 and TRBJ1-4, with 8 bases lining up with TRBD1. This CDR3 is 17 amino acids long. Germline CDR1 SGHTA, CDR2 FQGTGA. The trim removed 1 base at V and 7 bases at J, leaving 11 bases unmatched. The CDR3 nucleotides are TGTGCCAGCAGCTTAAGCTCCTCGACAGGGGTTAGTGAAAAACTGTTTTTT. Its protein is CASSLSSSTGVSEKLFF. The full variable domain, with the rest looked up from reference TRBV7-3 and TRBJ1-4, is GAGVSQTPSNKVTEKGKYVELRCDPISGHTALYWYRQSLGQGPEFLIYFQGTGAADDSGLPNDRFFAVRPEGSVSTLKIQRTERGDSAVYLCASSLSSSTGVSEKLFFGSGTQLSVL.

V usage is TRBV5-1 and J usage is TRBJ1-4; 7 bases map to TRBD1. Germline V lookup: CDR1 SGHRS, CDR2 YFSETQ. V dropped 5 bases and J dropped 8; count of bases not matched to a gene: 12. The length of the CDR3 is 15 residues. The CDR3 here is CASSWGAGGEEKLFF. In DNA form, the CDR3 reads TGCGCCAGCAGTTGGGGGGCAGGGGGAGAAGAAAAACTGTTTTTT. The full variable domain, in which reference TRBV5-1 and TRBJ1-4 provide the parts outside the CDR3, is KAGVTQTPRYLIKTRGQQVTLSCSPISGHRSVSWYQQTPGQGLQFLFEYFSETQRNKGNFPGRFSGRQFSNSRSEMNVSTLELGDSALYLCASSWGAGGEEKLFFGSGTQLSVL.

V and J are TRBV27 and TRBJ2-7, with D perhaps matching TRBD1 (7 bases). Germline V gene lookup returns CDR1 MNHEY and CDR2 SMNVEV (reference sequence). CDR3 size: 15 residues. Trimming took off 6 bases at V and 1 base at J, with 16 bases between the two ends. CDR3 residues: CASSPSTGTSYEQYF. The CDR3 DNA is TGTGCCAGCAGCCCCTCGACAGGGACTTCCTACGAGCAGTACTTC.

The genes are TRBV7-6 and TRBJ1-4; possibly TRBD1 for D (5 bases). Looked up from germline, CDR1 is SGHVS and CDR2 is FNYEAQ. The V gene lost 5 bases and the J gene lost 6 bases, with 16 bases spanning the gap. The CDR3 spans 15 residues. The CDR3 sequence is CASSPRRVMDEKLFF. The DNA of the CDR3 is TGTGCCAGCAGCCCCCGCAGGGTAATGGATGAAAAACTGTTTTTT.

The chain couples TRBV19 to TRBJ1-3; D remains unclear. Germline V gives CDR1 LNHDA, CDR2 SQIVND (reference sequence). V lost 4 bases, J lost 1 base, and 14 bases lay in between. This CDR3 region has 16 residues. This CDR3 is CASSTSPGASGNTIYF. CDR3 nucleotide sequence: TGTGCCAGTAGTACCTCCCCAGGTGCTTCTGGAAACACCATATATTTT.

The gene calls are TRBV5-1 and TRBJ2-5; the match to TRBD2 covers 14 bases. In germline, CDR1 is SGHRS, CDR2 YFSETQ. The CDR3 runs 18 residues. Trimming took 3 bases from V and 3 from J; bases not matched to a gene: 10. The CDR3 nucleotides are TGCGCCAGCAGCTGGACCGGGACTAGCGGGGGCGGGGAAGAGACCCAGTACTTC. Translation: CASSWTGTSGGGEETQYF. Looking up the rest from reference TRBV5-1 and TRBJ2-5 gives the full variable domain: KAGVTQTPRYLIKTRGQQVTLSCSPISGHRSVSWYQQTPGQGLQFLFEYFSETQRNKGNFPGRFSGRQFSNSRSEMNVSTLELGDSALYLCASSWTGTSGGGEETQYFGPGTRLLVL.

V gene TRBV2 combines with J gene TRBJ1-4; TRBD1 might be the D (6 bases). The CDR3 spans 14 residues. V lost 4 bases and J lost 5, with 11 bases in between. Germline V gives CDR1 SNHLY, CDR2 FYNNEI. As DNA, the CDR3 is TGTGCCAGCAGTGGGGGGCAGGCCAATGAAAAACTGTTTTTT. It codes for CASSGGQANEKLFF.

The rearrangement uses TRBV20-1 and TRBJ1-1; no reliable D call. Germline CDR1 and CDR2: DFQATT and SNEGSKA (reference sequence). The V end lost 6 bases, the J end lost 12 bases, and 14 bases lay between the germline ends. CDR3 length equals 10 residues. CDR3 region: CSAADKNPFF. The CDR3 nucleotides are TGCAGTGCCGCCGACAAGAATCCTTTCTTT.

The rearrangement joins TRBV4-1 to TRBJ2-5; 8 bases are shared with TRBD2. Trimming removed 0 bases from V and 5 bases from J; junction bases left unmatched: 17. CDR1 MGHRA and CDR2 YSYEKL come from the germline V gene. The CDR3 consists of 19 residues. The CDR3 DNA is TGCGCCAGCAGCCAAGATAAAGGACTAGCAGGGGTGGGTGTGGAGACCCAGTACTTC. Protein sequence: CASSQDKGLAGVGVETQYF.

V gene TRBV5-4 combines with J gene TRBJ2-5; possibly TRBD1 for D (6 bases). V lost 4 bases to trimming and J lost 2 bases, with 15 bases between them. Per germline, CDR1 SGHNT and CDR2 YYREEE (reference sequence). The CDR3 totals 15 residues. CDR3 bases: TGTGCCAGCAGCCTTCAGGGGCCCGTTCAAGAGACCCAGTACTTC. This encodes CASSLQGPVQETQYF.

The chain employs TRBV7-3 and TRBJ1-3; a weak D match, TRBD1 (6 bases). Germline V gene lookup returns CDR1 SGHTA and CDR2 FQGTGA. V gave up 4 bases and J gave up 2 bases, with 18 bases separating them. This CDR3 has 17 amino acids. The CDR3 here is CASSSDTGNQTGNTIYF. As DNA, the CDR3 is TGTGCCAGCAGCTCCGATACAGGGAACCAGACTGGAAACACCATATATTTT.

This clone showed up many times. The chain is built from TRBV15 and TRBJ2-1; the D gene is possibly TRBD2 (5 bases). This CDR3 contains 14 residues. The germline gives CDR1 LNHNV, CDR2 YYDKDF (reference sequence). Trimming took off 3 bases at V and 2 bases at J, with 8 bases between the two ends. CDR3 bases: TGTGCCACCAGCAGCGGGGAAGCCTACAATGAGCAGTTCTTC. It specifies CATSSGEAYNEQFF. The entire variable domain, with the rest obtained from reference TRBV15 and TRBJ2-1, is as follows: DAMVIQNPRYQVTQFGKPVTLSCSQTLNHNVMYWYQQKSSQAPKLLFHYYDKDFNNEADTPDNFQSRRPNTSFCFLDIRSPGLGDTAMYLCATSSGEAYNEQFFGPGTRLTVL.

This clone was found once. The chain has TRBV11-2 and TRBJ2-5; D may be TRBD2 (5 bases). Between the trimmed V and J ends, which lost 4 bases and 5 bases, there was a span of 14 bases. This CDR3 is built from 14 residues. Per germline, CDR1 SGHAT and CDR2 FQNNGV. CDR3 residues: CASSYMWGDETQYF. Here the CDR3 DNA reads TGTGCCAGCAGCTACATGTGGGGAGACGAGACCCAGTACTTC.

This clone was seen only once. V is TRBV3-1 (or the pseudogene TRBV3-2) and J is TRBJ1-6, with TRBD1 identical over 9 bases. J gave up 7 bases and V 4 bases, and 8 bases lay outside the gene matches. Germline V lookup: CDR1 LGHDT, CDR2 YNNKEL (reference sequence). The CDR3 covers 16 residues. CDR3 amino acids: CASSPPGQGGNSPLHF. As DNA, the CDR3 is TGTGCCAGCAGCCCCCCGGGACAGGGCGGGAATTCACCCCTCCACTTT.

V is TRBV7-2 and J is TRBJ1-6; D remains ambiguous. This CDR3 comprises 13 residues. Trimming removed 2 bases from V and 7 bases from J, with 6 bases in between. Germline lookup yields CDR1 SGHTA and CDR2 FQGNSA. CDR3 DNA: TGTGCCAGCAGCTTACGGTTCAATTCACCCCTCCACTTT. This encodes CASSLRFNSPLHF.

The CDR3 DNA reads TGTGCCAGTAGTATAGTCTCCGGCCGAGGTGAGGCTTTCTTT. Translating it yields CASSIVSGRGEAFF. The chain couples TRBV19 to TRBJ1-1; D not certain. V was shortened by 1 base and J by 11 bases, with 17 bases between the two germline ends. This CDR3 is built from 14 residues. The germline V gene has CDR1 LNHDA and CDR2 SQIVND (reference sequence).

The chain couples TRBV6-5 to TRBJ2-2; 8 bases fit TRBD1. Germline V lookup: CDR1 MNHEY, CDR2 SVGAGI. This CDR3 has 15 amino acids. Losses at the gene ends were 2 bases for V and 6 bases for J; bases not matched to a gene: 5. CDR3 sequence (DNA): TGTGCCAGCAGTTACGCGGACAGGGAGGCCGGGGAGCTGTTTTTT. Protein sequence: CASSYADREAGELFF.

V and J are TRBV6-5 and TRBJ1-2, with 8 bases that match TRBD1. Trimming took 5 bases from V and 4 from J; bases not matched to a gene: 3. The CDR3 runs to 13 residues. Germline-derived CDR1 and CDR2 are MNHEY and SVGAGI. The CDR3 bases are TGTGCCAGCAGTCAGGGGGCTTTCTATGGCTACACCTTC. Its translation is CASSQGAFYGYTF.

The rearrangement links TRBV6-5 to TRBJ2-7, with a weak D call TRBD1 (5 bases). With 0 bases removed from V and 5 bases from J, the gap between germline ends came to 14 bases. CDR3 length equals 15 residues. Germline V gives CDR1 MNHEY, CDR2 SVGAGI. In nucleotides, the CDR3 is TGTGCCAGCAGTTACTCGCGTCAGGGTGGCCACGAGCAGTACTTC. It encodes CASSYSRQGGHEQYF.

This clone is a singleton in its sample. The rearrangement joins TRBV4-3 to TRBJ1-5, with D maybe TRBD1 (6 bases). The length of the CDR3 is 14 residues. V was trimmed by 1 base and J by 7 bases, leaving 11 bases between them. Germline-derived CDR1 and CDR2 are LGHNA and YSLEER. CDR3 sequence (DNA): TGCGCCAGCAGCCAAGGGACAGCTAAGCAGCCCCAGCATTTT. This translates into CASSQGTAKQPQHF.

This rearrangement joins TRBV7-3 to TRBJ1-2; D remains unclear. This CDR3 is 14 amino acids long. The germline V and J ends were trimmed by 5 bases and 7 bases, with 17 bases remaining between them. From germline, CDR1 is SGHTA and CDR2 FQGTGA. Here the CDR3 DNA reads TGTGCCAGCAGCGCCGGGCCTCTGGGAGGTGGCTACACCTTC. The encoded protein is CASSAGPLGGGYTF.

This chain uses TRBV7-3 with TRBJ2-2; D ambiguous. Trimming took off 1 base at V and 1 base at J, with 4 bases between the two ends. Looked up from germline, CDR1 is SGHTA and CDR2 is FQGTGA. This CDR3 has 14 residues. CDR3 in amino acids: CASSLMRNTGELFF. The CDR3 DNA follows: TGTGCCAGCAGCTTAATGAGGAACACCGGGGAGCTGTTTTTT. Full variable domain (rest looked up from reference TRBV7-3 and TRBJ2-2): GAGVSQTPSNKVTEKGKYVELRCDPISGHTALYWYRQSLGQGPEFLIYFQGTGAADDSGLPNDRFFAVRPEGSVSTLKIQRTERGDSAVYLCASSLMRNTGELFFGEGSRLTVL.

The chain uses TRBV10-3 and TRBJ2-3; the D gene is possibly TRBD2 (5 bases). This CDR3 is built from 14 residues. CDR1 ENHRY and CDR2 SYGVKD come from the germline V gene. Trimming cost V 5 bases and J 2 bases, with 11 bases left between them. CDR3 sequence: CAISFGRDTDTQYF. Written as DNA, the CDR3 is TGTGCCATCAGTTTCGGACGGGACACAGATACGCAGTATTTT.

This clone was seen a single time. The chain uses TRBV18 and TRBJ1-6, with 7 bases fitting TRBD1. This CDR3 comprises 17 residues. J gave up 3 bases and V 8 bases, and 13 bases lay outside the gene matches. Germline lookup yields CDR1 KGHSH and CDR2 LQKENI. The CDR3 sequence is CASTTEEGANYNSPLHF. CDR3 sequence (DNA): TGTGCCAGCACTACCGAAGAGGGGGCCAACTATAATTCACCCCTCCACTTT.

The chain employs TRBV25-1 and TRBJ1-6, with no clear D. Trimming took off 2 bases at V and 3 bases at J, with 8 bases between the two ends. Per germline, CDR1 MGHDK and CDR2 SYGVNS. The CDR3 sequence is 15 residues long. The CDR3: CASSEAGSYNSPLHF. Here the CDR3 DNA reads TGTGCCAGCAGTGAAGCTGGGAGCTATAATTCACCCCTCCACTTT.

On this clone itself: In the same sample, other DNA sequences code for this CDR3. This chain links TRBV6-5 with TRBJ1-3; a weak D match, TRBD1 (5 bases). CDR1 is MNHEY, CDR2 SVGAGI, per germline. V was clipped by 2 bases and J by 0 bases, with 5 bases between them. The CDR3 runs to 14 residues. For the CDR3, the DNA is TGTGCCAGCAGTTACAGGGGCTCTGGAAACACCATATATTTT. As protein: CASSYRGSGNTIYF.

CDR3 region: CASSEAPSFGQYF. The DNA for the CDR3 is TGTGCCAGCAGTGAAGCCCCTAGCTTCGGGCAGTACTTC. V gene TRBV6-1 combines with J gene TRBJ2-7, with a possible D match to TRBD2 (5 bases). This CDR3 has 13 amino acids. V was trimmed by 0 bases and J by 9 bases, leaving 12 bases between them. Per the germline V gene, CDR1 is MNHNS and CDR2 is SASEGT.

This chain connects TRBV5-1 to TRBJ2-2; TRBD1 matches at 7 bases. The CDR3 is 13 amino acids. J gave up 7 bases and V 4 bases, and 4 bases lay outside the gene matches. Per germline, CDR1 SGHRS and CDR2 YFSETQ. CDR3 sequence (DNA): TGCGCCAGCAGCGCAACAGGGGACGGGGAGCTGTTTTTT. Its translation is CASSATGDGELFF.